This is a list of T cell receptor beta chains from one sample in a study of control samples from healthy donors and cancer patients. Measured with immunoSEQ multiplex PCR; TCRdb has only the in-frame clones, and not every one. The data contain some 130,000 clones, approximately 94% of them singletons. Specimen: blood. The receptor source for this set is a man aged 30 to 39 in good health. Each CDR3 is given with its conserved first and last residue. D genes are given only for firm matches. Only part of the rows carry a size: once, few, many, or a class if the clone is expanded.

v_gene: TRBV29-1; abundance: NA; d_gene: NA; j_gene: TRBJ2-6; CDR3aa: CSVQDASGANVLTF; CDR3nt: TGCAGCGTTCAGGACGCCTCTGGGGCCAACGTCCTGACTTTC
v_gene: TRBV5-1; abundance: NA; d_gene: TRBD1; j_gene: TRBJ1-1; CDR3aa: CASSGTGEGLEAFF; CDR3nt: TGCGCCAGCAGCGGGACAGGGGAAGGCCTTGAAGCTTTCTTT
v_gene: TRBV6-6; abundance: NA; d_gene: TRBD2; j_gene: TRBJ2-3; CDR3aa: CASSYGLAGNTDTQYF; CDR3nt: TGTGCCAGCAGTTACGGGCTAGCGGGGAACACAGATACGCAGTATTTT
v_gene: TRBV5-1; abundance: NA; d_gene: NA; j_gene: TRBJ2-7; CDR3aa: CASRPSANPFEQYF; CDR3nt: TGCGCCAGTAGGCCCAGCGCTAACCCTTTCGAGCAGTACTTC
v_gene: TRBV12-2; abundance: NA; d_gene: NA; j_gene: TRBJ2-3; CDR3aa: CASRLAVTRGQTDTQYF; CDR3nt: TGTGCAAGTCGCTTAGCAGTCACCAGGGGGCAGACAGATACGCAGTATTTT
v_gene: TRBV3-1/TRBV3-2; abundance: NA; d_gene: NA; j_gene: TRBJ2-5; CDR3aa: CASSRLQGHETQYF; CDR3nt: TGTGCCAGCAGCCGTCTGCAGGGGCACGAGACCCAGTACTTC
v_gene: TRBV19; abundance: once; d_gene: NA; j_gene: TRBJ2-1; CDR3aa: CASRGWRDKDNEQFF; CDR3nt: TGTGCCAGCCGAGGATGGAGAGATAAAGACAATGAGCAGTTCTTC
v_gene: TRBV28; abundance: NA; d_gene: NA; j_gene: TRBJ2-1; CDR3aa: CASRPPARFKYNEQFF; CDR3nt: TGTGCCAGCAGACCCCCGGCCAGATTTAAATACAATGAGCAGTTCTTC
v_gene: TRBV28; abundance: NA; d_gene: TRBD2; j_gene: TRBJ2-7; CDR3aa: CASRIMQGRGEQYF; CDR3nt: TGTGCCAGCAGAATTATGCAAGGGAGGGGCGAGCAGTACTTC
v_gene: TRBV19; abundance: NA; d_gene: TRBD2; j_gene: TRBJ2-1; CDR3aa: CASTSSGALHEQFF; CDR3nt: TGTGCCAGTACTTCTAGCGGGGCGCTTCATGAGCAGTTCTTC
v_gene: TRBV5-4; abundance: NA; d_gene: NA; j_gene: TRBJ2-5; CDR3aa: CASSLPTQETQYF; CDR3nt: TGTGCCAGCAGCTTGCCTACACAAGAGACCCAGTACTTC
v_gene: TRBV18; abundance: NA; d_gene: NA; j_gene: TRBJ1-5; CDR3aa: CASSPPPAGGQPQHF; CDR3nt: TGTGCCAGCTCACCACCCCCCGCGGGCGGTCAGCCCCAGCATTTT
v_gene: TRBV2; abundance: NA; d_gene: NA; j_gene: TRBJ2-2; CDR3aa: CASSSTGELFF; CDR3nt: TGTGCCAGCAGTTCGACCGGGGAGCTGTTTTTT
v_gene: TRBV3-1/TRBV3-2; abundance: NA; d_gene: NA; j_gene: TRBJ1-1; CDR3aa: CASSRAGTNTEAFF; CDR3nt: TGTGCCAGCAGCCGGGCTGGTACGAACACTGAAGCTTTCTTT
v_gene: TRBV27; abundance: NA; d_gene: TRBD1; j_gene: TRBJ2-7; CDR3aa: CASSFRGPYEQYF; CDR3nt: TGTGCCAGCAGTTTTAGGGGGCCCTACGAGCAGTACTTC
v_gene: TRBV19; abundance: NA; d_gene: NA; j_gene: TRBJ1-5; CDR3aa: CASSIDLFDRYSNQPQHF; CDR3nt: TGTGCCAGTAGTATAGATCTATTCGACAGGTATAGCAATCAGCCCCAGCATTTT
v_gene: TRBV6-5; abundance: NA; d_gene: NA; j_gene: TRBJ1-4; CDR3aa: CASSTDREKLFF; CDR3nt: TGTGCCAGCAGTACCGACCGGGAAAAACTGTTTTTT
v_gene: TRBV11-2; abundance: NA; d_gene: NA; j_gene: TRBJ2-7; CDR3aa: CASSFLIVGYEQYF; CDR3nt: TGTGCCAGCAGCTTCCTCATCGTGGGGTACGAGCAGTACTTC
v_gene: TRBV6-5; abundance: NA; d_gene: NA; j_gene: TRBJ1-1; CDR3aa: CASRFGGPLNTEAFF; CDR3nt: TGTGCCAGCAGGTTCGGGGGGCCGCTGAACACTGAAGCTTTCTTT
v_gene: TRBV28; abundance: NA; d_gene: NA; j_gene: TRBJ1-1; CDR3aa: CATNQWGPVTEAFF; CDR3nt: TGTGCCACCAATCAGTGGGGACCGGTTACTGAAGCTTTCTTT
v_gene: TRBV3-1/TRBV3-2; abundance: NA; d_gene: NA; j_gene: TRBJ1-6; CDR3aa: CASSQDMGTNSPLHF; CDR3nt: TGTGCCAGCAGCCAAGATATGGGGACCAATTCACCCCTCCACTTT
v_gene: TRBV18; abundance: NA; d_gene: TRBD1; j_gene: TRBJ1-6; CDR3aa: CASSRQGQDNSPLHF; CDR3nt: TGTGCCAGCTCTCGACAGGGGCAGGATAATTCACCCCTCCACTTT
v_gene: TRBV7-2; abundance: NA; d_gene: TRBD2; j_gene: TRBJ2-3; CDR3aa: CASSLGSGGAADTQYF; CDR3nt: TGTGCCAGCAGCTTAGGTTCCGGGGGGGCAGCAGATACGCAGTATTTT
v_gene: TRBV6-5; abundance: NA; d_gene: TRBD1; j_gene: TRBJ1-2; CDR3aa: CASSYSGQGYGYTF; CDR3nt: TGTGCCAGCAGTTACAGTGGACAGGGCTATGGCTACACCTTC
v_gene: TRBV3-1/TRBV3-2; abundance: NA; d_gene: NA; j_gene: TRBJ1-2; CDR3aa: CASSRLDGGVGYGYTF; CDR3nt: TGTGCCAGCAGCCGTCTGGATGGGGGCGTTGGCTATGGCTACACCTTC
v_gene: TRBV30; abundance: NA; d_gene: NA; j_gene: TRBJ1-5; CDR3aa: CAWSVRVGQPQHF; CDR3nt: TGTGCCTGGAGTGTACGAGTGGGCCAGCCCCAGCATTTT